This entry features one T cell receptor (beta chain) sequence. The antigen is undetermined. The data belong to a study of shared clonotypes between healthy human individuals. Study observations and caveats: The represented genetic and exposure-history diversity was limited by the small number of donors. Clonotype sharing among donors was expected to depend on sequencing depth.

Sequencing was performed with immunoSEQ multiplex PCR; in TCRdb, only in-frame clones are kept and a portion is missing. The profile shows just over 2,000,000 clones, 90% to 95% of them singletons. V dropped 8 bases and J dropped 9; count of bases not matched to a gene: 9. CDR3 length: 13 residues. Germline assignment: CDR1 GTSNPN and CDR2 SVGIG (reference sequence). The V and J genes are TRBV30 and TRBJ1-6; 8 bases map to TRBD1. This receptor was identified in a man between 18 and 29 years old in good health. The sequenced sample consisted of naive CD4+ T cells sorted from blood. As for subset: CD45RA+ positively selected. The DNA of the CDR3 is TGTGCCCGGTCCGGACAGGGAGGTTCACCCCTCCACTTT. This sequence encodes CARSGQGGSPLHF.